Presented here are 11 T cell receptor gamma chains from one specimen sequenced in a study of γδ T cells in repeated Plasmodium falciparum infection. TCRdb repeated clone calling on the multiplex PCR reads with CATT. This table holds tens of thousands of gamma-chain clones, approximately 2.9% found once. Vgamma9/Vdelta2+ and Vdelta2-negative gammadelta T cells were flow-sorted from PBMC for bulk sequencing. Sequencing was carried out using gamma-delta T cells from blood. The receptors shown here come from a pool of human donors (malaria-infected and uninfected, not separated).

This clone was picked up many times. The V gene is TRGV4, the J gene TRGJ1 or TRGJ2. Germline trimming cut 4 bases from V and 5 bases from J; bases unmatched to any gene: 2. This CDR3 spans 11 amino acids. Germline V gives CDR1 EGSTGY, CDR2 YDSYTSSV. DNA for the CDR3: TGTGCCACCTGGGAACATTATAAGAAACTCTTT. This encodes CATWEHYKKLF.

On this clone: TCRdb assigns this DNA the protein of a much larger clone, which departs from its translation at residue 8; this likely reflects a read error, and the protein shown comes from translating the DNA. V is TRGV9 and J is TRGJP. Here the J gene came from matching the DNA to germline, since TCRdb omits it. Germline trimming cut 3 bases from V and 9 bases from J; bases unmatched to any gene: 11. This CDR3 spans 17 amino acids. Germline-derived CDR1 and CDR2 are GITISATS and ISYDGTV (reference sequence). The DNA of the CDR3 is TGTGCCTTGTGGGAGATCCCTGATTGGTTGGGCAAAAAAATCAAGGTATTT. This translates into CALWEIPDWLGKKIKVF.

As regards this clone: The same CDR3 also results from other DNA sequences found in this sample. The CDR3 spells CATPGGRGRSWFKIF. The CDR3 DNA follows: TGTGCCACCCCAGGGGGACGGGGTAGGAGTTGGTTCAAGATATTT. The V gene is TRGV2, the J gene TRGJP1. In the absence of a J gene in TCRdb, the DNA was matched to germline to assign it here. From germline, CDR1 is EGSNGY and CDR2 YDSYNSKV. The V and J ends lost 9 bases and 9 bases, in that order; junction bases with no gene match: 19. The CDR3 runs to 15 residues.

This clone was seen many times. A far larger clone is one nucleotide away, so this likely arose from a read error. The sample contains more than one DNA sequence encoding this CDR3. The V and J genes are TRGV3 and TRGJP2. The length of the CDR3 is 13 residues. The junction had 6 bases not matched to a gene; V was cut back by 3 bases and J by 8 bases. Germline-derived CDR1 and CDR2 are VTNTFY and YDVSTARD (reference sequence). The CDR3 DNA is TGTGCCACCTGGGACCTGATCGATTGGATCAAGACGTTT. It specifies CATWDLIDWIKTF.

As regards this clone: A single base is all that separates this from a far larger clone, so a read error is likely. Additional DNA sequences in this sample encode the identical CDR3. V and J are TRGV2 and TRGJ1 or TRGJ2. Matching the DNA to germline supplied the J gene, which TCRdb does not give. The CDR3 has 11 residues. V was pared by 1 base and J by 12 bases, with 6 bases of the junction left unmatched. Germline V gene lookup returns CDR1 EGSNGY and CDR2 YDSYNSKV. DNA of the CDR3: TGTGCCACCTGGGACGGACGCAGGAAACTCTTT. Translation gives CATWDGRRKLF.

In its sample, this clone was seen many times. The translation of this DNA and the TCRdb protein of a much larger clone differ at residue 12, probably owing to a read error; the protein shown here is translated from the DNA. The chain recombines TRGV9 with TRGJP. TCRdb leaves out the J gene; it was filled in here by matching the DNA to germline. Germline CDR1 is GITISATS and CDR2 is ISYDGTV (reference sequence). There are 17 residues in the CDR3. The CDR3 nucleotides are TGTGCCTTGTGGGAGGTGCAAGGAGAGTTGGGCAGAAAAATCAAGGTATTT. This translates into CALWEVQGELGRKIKVF.

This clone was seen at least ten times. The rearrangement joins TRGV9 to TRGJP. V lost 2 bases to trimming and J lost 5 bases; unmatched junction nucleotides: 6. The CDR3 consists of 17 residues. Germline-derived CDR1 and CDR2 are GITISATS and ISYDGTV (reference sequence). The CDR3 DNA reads TGTGCCTTGTGGGAGGACCAGAAAGAGTTGGGCAAAAAAATCAAGGTATTT. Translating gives CALWEDQKELGKKIKVF.

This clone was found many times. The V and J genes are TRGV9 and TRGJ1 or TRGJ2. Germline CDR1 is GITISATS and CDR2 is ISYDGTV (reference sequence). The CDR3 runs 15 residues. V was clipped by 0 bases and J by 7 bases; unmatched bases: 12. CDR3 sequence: CALWEVHRIGYKKLF. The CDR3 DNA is TGTGCCTTGTGGGAGGTGCACCGAATTGGGTATAAGAAACTCTTT.

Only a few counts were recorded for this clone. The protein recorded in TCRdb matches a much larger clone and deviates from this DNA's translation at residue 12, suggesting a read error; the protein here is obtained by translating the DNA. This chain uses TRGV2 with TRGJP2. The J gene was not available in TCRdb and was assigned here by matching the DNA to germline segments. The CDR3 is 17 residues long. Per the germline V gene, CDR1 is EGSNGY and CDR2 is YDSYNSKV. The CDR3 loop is CATWDDSPEGSGWIKTF. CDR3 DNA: TGTGCCACCTGGGACGACTCGCCCGAGGGTAGTGGTTGGATCAAGACGTTT.

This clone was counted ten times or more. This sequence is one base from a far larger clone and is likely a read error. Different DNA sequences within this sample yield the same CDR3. The CDR3 DNA is TGTGCCTTGTGGGAGTTATATACTACTGGTTGGTTCAAGATATTT. Translation gives CALWELYTTGWFKIF. The chain joins TRGV9 to TRGJP1. No J gene is reported in TCRdb; it was inferred here by comparing the DNA with germline. This CDR3 is 15 amino acids long. Germline CDR1 reads GITISATS; CDR2 reads ISYDGTV (reference sequence).

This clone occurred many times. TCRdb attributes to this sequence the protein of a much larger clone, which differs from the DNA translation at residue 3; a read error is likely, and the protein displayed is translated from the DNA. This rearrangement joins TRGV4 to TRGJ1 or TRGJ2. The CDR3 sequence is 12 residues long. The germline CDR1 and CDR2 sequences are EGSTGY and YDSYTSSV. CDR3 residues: CAAWDRYYKKLF. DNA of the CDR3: TGTGCCGCCTGGGATCGGTATTATAAGAAACTCTTT.